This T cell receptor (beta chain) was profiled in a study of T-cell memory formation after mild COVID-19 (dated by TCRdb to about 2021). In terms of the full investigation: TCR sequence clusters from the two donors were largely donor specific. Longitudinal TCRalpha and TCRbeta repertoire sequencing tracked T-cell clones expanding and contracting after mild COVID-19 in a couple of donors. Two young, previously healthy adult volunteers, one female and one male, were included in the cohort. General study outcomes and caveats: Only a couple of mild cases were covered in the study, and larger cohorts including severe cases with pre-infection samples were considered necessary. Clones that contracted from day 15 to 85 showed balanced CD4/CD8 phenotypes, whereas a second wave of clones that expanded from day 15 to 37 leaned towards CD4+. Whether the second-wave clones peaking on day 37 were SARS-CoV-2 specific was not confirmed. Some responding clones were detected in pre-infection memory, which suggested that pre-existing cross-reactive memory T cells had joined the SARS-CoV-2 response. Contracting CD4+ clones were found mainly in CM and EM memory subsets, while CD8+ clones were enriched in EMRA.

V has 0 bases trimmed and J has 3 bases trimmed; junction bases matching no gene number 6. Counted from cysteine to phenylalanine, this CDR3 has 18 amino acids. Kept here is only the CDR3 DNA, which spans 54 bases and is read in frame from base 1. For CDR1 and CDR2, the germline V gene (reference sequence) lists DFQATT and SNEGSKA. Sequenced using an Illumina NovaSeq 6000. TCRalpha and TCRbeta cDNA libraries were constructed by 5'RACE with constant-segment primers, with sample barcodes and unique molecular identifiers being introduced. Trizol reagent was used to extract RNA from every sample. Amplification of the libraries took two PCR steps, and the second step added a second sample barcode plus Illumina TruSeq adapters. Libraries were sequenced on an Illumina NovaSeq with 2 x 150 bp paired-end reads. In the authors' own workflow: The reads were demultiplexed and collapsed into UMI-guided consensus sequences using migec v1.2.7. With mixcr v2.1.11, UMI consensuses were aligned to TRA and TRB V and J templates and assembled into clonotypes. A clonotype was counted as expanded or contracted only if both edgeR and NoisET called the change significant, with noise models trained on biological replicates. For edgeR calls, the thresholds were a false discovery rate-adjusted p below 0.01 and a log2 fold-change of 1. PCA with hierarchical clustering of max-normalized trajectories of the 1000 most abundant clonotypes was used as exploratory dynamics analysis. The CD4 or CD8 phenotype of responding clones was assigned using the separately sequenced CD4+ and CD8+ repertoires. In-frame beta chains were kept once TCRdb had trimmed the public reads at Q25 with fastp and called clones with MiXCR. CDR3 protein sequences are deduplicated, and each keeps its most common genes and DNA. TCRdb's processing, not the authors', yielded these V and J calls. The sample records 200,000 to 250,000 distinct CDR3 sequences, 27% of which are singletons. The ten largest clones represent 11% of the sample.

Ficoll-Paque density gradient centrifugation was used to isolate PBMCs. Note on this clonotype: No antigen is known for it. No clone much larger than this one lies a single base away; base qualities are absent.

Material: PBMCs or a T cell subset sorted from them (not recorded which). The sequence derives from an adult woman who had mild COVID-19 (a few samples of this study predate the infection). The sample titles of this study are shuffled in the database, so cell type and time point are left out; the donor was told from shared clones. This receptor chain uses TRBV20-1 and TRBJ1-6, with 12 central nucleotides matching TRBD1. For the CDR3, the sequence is CSARDPGQGAFYNSPLHF. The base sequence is TGCAGTGCTAGAGACCCGGGACAGGGGGCTTTCTATAATTCACCCCTCCACTTT.